These 26 T cell receptor beta chains were sequenced from one sample in a study of T cells in women clearing cervical HPV infection. Sequencing was performed with immunoSEQ multiplex PCR; in TCRdb, only in-frame clones are kept and a portion is missing. This sample's table has about 16,000 clones. Sample: blood buffy coat. All receptors come from a woman between 18 and 70 years old with a cervical HPV16 infection that either progressed to CIN3+ or cleared (not recorded which).

Of note for this clone: The CDR3 end is not reached by the read, which stops 3 residues before it; the germline J gene fills it in. V is TRBV13 and J is TRBJ2-1; 7 bases are shared with TRBD1. This CDR3 has 13 residues. V was pared by 4 bases and J by 4 bases, with 1 base of the junction left unmatched. Germline assignment: CDR1 PRHDT and CDR2 FYEKMQ (reference sequence). The CDR3 DNA, read in part, is TGTGCCAGCAGCTCGACAGGGTACAATGAG. It yields the protein CASSSTGYNE. The CDR3 in full is CASSSTGYNEQFF.

Worth noting for this clone: The read halts 3 residues ahead of the CDR3 end, with the missing end drawn from the germline J gene. This chain links TRBV20-1 with TRBJ2-2, with 7 bases fitting TRBD2. V dropped 2 bases and J dropped 2; count of bases not matched to a gene: 2. The CDR3 consists of 14 residues. CDR1 is DFQATT and CDR2 is SNEGSKA in the germline V gene (reference sequence). The CDR3 is CSARPGGNTGELFF. CDR3 DNA (partial): TGCAGTGCTAGACCGGGGGGTAACACCGGGGAG.

As regards this clone: Read coverage stops 3 residues before the CDR3 terminus; the germline J gene supplies the remainder. The chain employs TRBV20-1 and TRBJ2-7, with 10 bases fitting TRBD1. V lost 5 bases to trimming and J lost 5 bases; unmatched junction nucleotides: 9. The CDR3 covers 14 residues. CDR1 DFQATT and CDR2 SNEGSKA come from the germline V gene (reference sequence). CDR3 sequence: CSASQGQGFDEQYF. The CDR3 DNA, read in part, is TGCAGTGCTTCCCAGGGACAGGGGTTCGACGAG.

This clone is deemed medium-sized by its frequency. The CDR3 end lies 3 residues beyond the end of the read and is filled in from the germline J gene. The gene calls are TRBV29-1 and TRBJ2-1, with TRBD2 identical over 7 bases. The CDR3 consists of 12 residues. Germline CDR1 reads SQVTM; CDR2 reads ANQGSEA. Losses at the gene ends were 6 bases for V and 9 bases for J; bases not matched to a gene: 8. The covered CDR3 bases are TGCAGCGTCAAGCGGGGTTTTGGTGAG. Protein: CSVKRGFGE. The entire CDR3 protein reads CSVKRGFGEQFF.

A word on this clone: The read comes to an end 3 residues before the CDR3 does, leaving the germline J gene to fill in the end. The J gene is TRBJ2-3, the V gene TRBV6-1; D remains ambiguous. Looked up from germline, CDR1 is MNHNS and CDR2 is SASEGT. The CDR3 is 14 amino acids. V lost 1 base to trimming and J lost 4 bases, with 9 bases between them. CDR3: CASSEEADADTQYF. The sequenced CDR3 bases are TGTGCCAGCAGTGAAGAGGCAGATGCAGATACG.

The CDR3 reads CASSAASPGYNEAFF. The sequenced CDR3 bases are TGTGCCAGCAGCGCCGCGTCTCCGGGGTACAATGAA. This chain connects TRBV7-3 to TRBJ1-1; no clear D gene. The read halts 3 residues ahead of the CDR3 end, with the missing end drawn from the germline J gene. The CDR3 consists of 15 residues. V was clipped by 5 bases and J by 7 bases, with 20 bases between them. Germline V gene lookup returns CDR1 SGHTA and CDR2 FQGTGA.

CDR3 in amino acids: CASSLLDREQDTQYF. The CDR3 DNA, read in part, is TGCGCCAGCAGCTTGCTCGACAGGGAGCAGGATACG. The rearrangement uses TRBV5-1 and TRBJ2-3; TRBD1 matches 7 bases. Sequencing ends 3 residues short of the CDR3 end; the germline J gene provides the rest. The CDR3 length is 15 residues. Germline CDR1 and CDR2: SGHRS and YFSETQ. The trim removed 1 base at V and 6 bases at J, leaving 8 bases unmatched.

As to this clone: The read stops 3 residues short of the end of the CDR3; the missing end is completed from the germline J gene. This rearrangement joins TRBV6-1 to TRBJ1-5; TRBD1 is a possible D gene (6 bases). The CDR3 length is 15 residues. The V end was cut by 4 bases, the J end by 0 bases, with 10 bases between. Germline V gives CDR1 MNHNS, CDR2 SASEGT. The CDR3 bases that were read are TGTGCCAGCAGTGGGACAGTCAATAGCAATCAGCCC. The encoded protein is CASSGTVNSNQP. The whole CDR3 region reads CASSGTVNSNQPQHF.

For this clone: The CDR3 end is not reached by the read, which stops 3 residues before it; the germline J gene fills it in. This chain links TRBV7-6 with TRBJ1-2; D might be TRBD1 (6 bases). From germline, CDR1 is SGHVS and CDR2 FNYEAQ. The CDR3 runs to 16 residues. CDR3 bases read: TGTGCCAGCAGCCCCCCTAGCGGGGGGGCAATGAATGAC. Protein product: CASSPPSGGAMND. The CDR3 in full is CASSPPSGGAMNDYTF.

Remarks on this clone: Sequencing ends 3 residues short of the CDR3 end; the germline J gene provides the rest. The chain employs TRBV27 and TRBJ2-1, with TRBD2 matching over 12 bases. Germline V CDR1 and CDR2: MNHEY, SMNVEV (reference sequence). V shed 2 bases and J 7 bases; nucleotides not matched to a gene: 0. CDR3 length: 14 residues. The CDR3 DNA, read in part, is TGTGCCAGCAGTTTAGGGACTAGCGGGAATGAG. Its protein product is CASSLGTSGNE. The whole CDR3 protein reads CASSLGTSGNEQFF.

Comment on this clone: Read sequence stops 3 residues before the CDR3 end, and the germline J gene provides the missing end. The genes are TRBV7-2 and TRBJ2-7; the match to TRBD1 covers 8 bases. Germline CDR1 SGHTA, CDR2 FQGNSA. The ends lost 5 bases at V and 0 bases at J; junction bases unmatched: 6. The CDR3 contains 15 residues. CDR3 DNA, as far as it was read: TGTGCCAGCAGCCCCCGGACAGGGAGCTCCTACGAG. Protein product: CASSPRTGSSYE. The complete CDR3 sequence is CASSPRTGSSYEQYF.

Turning to this clone: The read finishes 3 residues shy of the CDR3 end, and the germline J gene is used to complete it. This chain connects TRBV11-2 to TRBJ1-6; D remains ambiguous. Germline V gives CDR1 SGHAT, CDR2 FQNNGV. The CDR3 covers 15 residues. V was shortened by 3 bases and J by 5 bases, with 11 bases between the two germline ends. CDR3 DNA, as far as it was read: TGTGCCAGCAGCTTGAGGCTAGGCAATAATTCACCC. It encodes CASSLRLGNNSP. The full-length CDR3 reads as CASSLRLGNNSPLHF.

A word on this clone: The read ends 3 residues shy of where the CDR3 ends; the end is completed using the germline J gene. V usage is TRBV28 and J usage is TRBJ1-2, with D uncertain. In germline, CDR1 is MDHEN, CDR2 SYDVKM. The CDR3 length is 14 residues. Here the CDR3 reads CASSTLPAGRGYTF. CDR3 DNA, as far as it was read: TGTGCCAGCAGTACCCTACCGGCGGGGAGAGGC.

About this clone: The CDR3 extends 3 residues past the end of the read, so its final part is completed from the germline J gene. The chain carries TRBV6-2 or TRBV6-3 and TRBJ1-2; D uncertain. Germline assignment: CDR1 MNHEY and CDR2 SVGEGT. The CDR3 is 13 amino acids. The CDR3: CASSPETRAGYTF. The sequenced part of the CDR3 DNA is TGTGCCAGCAGCCCGGAGACGAGGGCGGGC.

Regarding this clone: The CDR3 end falls 3 residues outside the read, so it is completed with the germline J gene. V and J are TRBV18 and TRBJ1-2; D remains ambiguous. Germline assignment: CDR1 KGHSH and CDR2 LQKENI. CDR3 length equals 14 residues. CDR3 DNA (partial): TGTGCCAGCTTTAGCGAGTATACCTACAATGAC. Encoded protein: CASFSEYTYND. The full CDR3 protein is CASFSEYTYNDYTF.

Comments on this clone: The read is 3 residues too short to cover the CDR3 end, so that end is filled in from the germline J gene. This chain joins TRBV7-2 and TRBJ1-2; D unresolved. The CDR3 runs to 14 residues. Trimming left V 4 bases short and J 4 bases short, with 13 bases between. Germline loops: CDR1 SGHTA, CDR2 FQGNSA. CDR3 DNA (partial): TGTGCCAGCAGCTCTGGACGGGGATCCTATGGC. Translating it yields CASSSGRGSYG. The full CDR3 protein reads CASSSGRGSYGYTF.

As regards this clone: The read gets to within 3 residues of the CDR3 end, and the germline J gene fills in the rest. The J gene is TRBJ1-1, the V gene TRBV19; TRBD1 might be the D (5 bases). Per germline, CDR1 LNHDA and CDR2 SQIVND (reference sequence). This CDR3 is built from 14 residues. The DNA read from the CDR3 is TGTGCCAGTAGTATAAGCCCAGGGTCGAAAGAA. Translating gives CASSISPGSKE. From start to end, the CDR3 is CASSISPGSKEAFF.

Note on this clone: The read halts 3 residues ahead of the CDR3 end, with the missing end drawn from the germline J gene. The chain employs TRBV19 and TRBJ2-3; 13 bases agree with TRBD2. Germline values: CDR1 LNHDA, CDR2 SQIVND (reference sequence). V trimming: 10 bases; J trimming: 7 bases; junction bases outside the gene matches: 11. This CDR3 spans 15 amino acids. The DNA read from the CDR3 is TGTGCCACCACTAGCGGGAGGGCCCACGCAAATACG. Its translation is CATTSGRAHANT. In full, the CDR3 is CATTSGRAHANTQYF. The complete variable domain, with remaining parts taken from reference TRBV19 and TRBJ2-3, reads DGGITQSPKYLFRKEGQNVTLSCEQNLNHDAMYWYRQDPGQGLRLIYYSQIVNDFQKGDIAEGYSVSREKKESFPLTVTSAQKNPTAFYLCATTSGRAHANTQYFGPGTRLTVL.

Concerning this clone itself: The missing CDR3 end, 3 residues past where the read stops, is filled in from the germline J gene. The chain carries TRBV19 and TRBJ2-2; tentative D call: TRBD1 (5 bases). The CDR3 length is 14 residues. Germline V gene sequence: CDR1 LNHDA, CDR2 SQIVND (reference sequence). The sequenced part of the CDR3 DNA is TGTGCCACCTCTATAGGGGCGGCGCCTGAAAAG. Translated, it gives CATSIGAAPEK. The entire CDR3 reads CATSIGAAPEKLFF.

The DNA read from the CDR3 is TGTGCCAGCAGCGAACATAATACG. Translating gives CASSEHNT. The CDR3, in full, reads CASSEHNTQYF. The chain has TRBV7-2 and TRBJ2-3; D not certain. Read coverage stops 3 residues before the CDR3 terminus; the germline J gene supplies the remainder. The CDR3 is 11 residues long. Trimming stripped 5 bases from V and 7 bases from J, with 7 bases between. The germline gives CDR1 SGHTA, CDR2 FQGNSA.

Points on this clone: The read finishes 3 residues shy of the CDR3 end, and the germline J gene is used to complete it. The V gene is TRBV7-6, the J gene TRBJ1-4; weak D call: TRBD1 (5 bases). The CDR3 is 14 residues long. The V gene lost 1 base and the J gene lost 8 bases, with 11 bases spanning the gap. Germline V gives CDR1 SGHVS, CDR2 FNYEAQ. The CDR3 reads CASSLVAGREKLFF. CDR3 DNA, as far as it was read: TGTGCCAGCAGCTTAGTGGCAGGGCGGGAAAAA.

Note on this clone: The CDR3 extends 3 residues past the end of the read, so its final part is completed from the germline J gene. The chain joins TRBV20-1 to TRBJ1-1; D not certain. The germline V gene encodes CDR1 DFQATT and CDR2 SNEGSKA (reference sequence). The V gene lost 1 base and the J gene lost 5 bases, with 11 bases spanning the gap. The length of the CDR3 is 13 residues. Partial CDR3 DNA: TGCAGTGCTAGAGTGGCGGGAGGGACTGAA. Amino acids: CSARVAGGTE. The whole CDR3 region reads CSARVAGGTEAFF.

Notes on this clone: One junction end disagrees with the germline gene, perhaps due to a read error. The read comes to an end 3 residues before the CDR3 does, leaving the germline J gene to fill in the end. This chain joins TRBV7-7 and TRBJ2-5; 12 bases match TRBD2. The length of the CDR3 is 15 residues. The V gene's germline CDR1 is SSHAT and CDR2 FNYEAQ (reference sequence). The part of the CDR3 DNA that was read is TGTGCTAGCAGCTCCCGGACTAGCGGGAAAGAGACC. Protein: CASSSRTSGKET. The whole CDR3 sequence reads CASSSRTSGKETQYF.

For this clone: The read terminates 3 residues ahead of where the CDR3 ends, so the germline J gene completes it. This chain uses TRBV19 with TRBJ2-3; TRBD2 agrees at 11 bases. This CDR3 contains 14 residues. Germline loops: CDR1 LNHDA, CDR2 SQIVND (reference sequence). The part of the CDR3 DNA that was read is TGTGCCAGTAGACTAGCGGGAGCGTCGGGGACG. As protein: CASRLAGASGT. The whole CDR3 protein is CASRLAGASGTQYF.

Comment on this clone: The read ends 3 residues before the CDR3 terminus; that terminus is restored from the germline J gene. The chain employs TRBV19 and TRBJ2-5; tentatively, D is TRBD2 (5 bases). Trimming pared 1 base from V and 3 bases from J, leaving 15 bases between. The CDR3 has 16 residues. CDR1 is LNHDA, CDR2 SQIVND, per germline (reference sequence). This CDR3 is CASSIAPGSGKETQYF. Incomplete CDR3 DNA: TGTGCCAGTAGTATAGCACCGGGTTCGGGGAAAGAGACC. Looking up the rest from reference TRBV19 and TRBJ2-5 gives the full variable domain: DGGITQSPKYLFRKEGQNVTLSCEQNLNHDAMYWYRQDPGQGLRLIYYSQIVNDFQKGDIAEGYSVSREKKESFPLTVTSAQKNPTAFYLCASSIAPGSGKETQYFGPGTRLLVL.

About this clone itself: The read comes to an end 3 residues before the CDR3 does, leaving the germline J gene to fill in the end. The J gene is TRBJ2-1, the V gene TRBV7-2, with TRBD1 identical over 9 bases. After removal of 4 bases from V and 1 base from J, the junction contained 2 bases not matched to a gene. Germline CDR1 reads SGHTA; CDR2 reads FQGNSA. The CDR3 consists of 15 residues. Incomplete CDR3 DNA: TGTGCCAGCAGCTACGACAGGGGGTCCTACAATGAG. Translating it yields CASSYDRGSYNE. The whole CDR3 region reads CASSYDRGSYNEQFF.